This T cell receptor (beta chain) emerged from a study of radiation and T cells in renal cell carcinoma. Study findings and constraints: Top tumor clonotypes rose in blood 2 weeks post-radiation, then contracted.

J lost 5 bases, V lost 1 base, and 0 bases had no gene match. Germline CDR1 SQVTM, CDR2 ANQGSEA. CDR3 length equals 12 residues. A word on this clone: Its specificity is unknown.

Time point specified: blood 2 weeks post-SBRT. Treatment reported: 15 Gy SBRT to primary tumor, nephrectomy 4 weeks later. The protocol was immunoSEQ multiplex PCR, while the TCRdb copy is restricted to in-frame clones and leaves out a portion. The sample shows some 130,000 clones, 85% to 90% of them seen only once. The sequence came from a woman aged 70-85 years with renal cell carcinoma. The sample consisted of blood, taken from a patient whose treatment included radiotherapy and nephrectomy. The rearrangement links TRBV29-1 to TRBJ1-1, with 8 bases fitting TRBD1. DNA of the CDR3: TGCAGCGTTGAAGGGGACAGGACTGAAGCTTTCTTT. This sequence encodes CSVEGDRTEAFF.